Included here is one TCR beta chain sequence, with context. With a J-beta primer mix and a sample-barcoded 5' primer, a second PCR ran about 7 to 11 cycles. TCRdb reprocessed the 5' RACE reads via MiXCR and lists one record per CDR3 protein. The sample includes 710,000 or so distinct CDR3 sequences, less than 40% of them seen just once. This sample is drawn from a study of blood T cells in healthy people across ages. CDR3 length: 23 residues. J gave up 1 base and V 4 bases, and 23 bases lay outside the gene matches. The germline V gene encodes CDR1 SGHAT and CDR2 FQNNGV. Source material: blood. The clonotype comes from a woman of 80 years or more in good health. The V call is TRBV11-2, the J call TRBJ2-6, with 9 bases matching TRBD1. The CDR3 sequence: CASSYLGWRLGQGKISGANVLTF. The CDR3 coding sequence is TGTGCCAGCAGCTACTTAGGGTGGCGGCTGGGACAGGGAAAGATTTCTGGGGCCAACGTCCTGACTTTC.